This T cell receptor (beta chain) was sequenced in a study of T cells after yellow fever vaccination. Study-wide results and limits: Most primary-vaccination clones reappeared after the booster (about 97% CD4, about 90% CD8). Peak timing came faster in the weaker secondary response, day 5 versus 15.

The germline V gene encodes CDR1 LGHNA and CDR2 YSLEER. The CDR3 sequence is 14 residues long. The ends were cut back, 3 bases at V and 5 bases at J, with 11 bases in the middle. Template switching with 5'RACE generated the TCR cDNA and added a universal primer site and UMIs. TCRdb re-derived calls from the 5' RACE reads in MiXCR, one entry per CDR3 protein. The sample lists more than 350,000 distinct CDR3 sequences, more than 9% seen once, with less than 20% in the top ten. This clonotype appeared a few times. Its cognate antigen is unknown. The gene calls are TRBV4-3 and TRBJ2-1, with D possibly being TRBD1 (6 bases). This clonotype originated in a man between 18 and 29 years old who received the YFV17D yellow fever vaccine. The sequences come from PBMCs, collected on the day of the first yellow fever vaccination. CDR3 sequence reads: CASSQGAPNNEQFF. Here the CDR3 DNA reads TGCGCCAGCAGCCAGGGGGCGCCGAACAATGAGCAGTTCTTC.